The rows below give T cell receptor beta chains drawn from one sample of a study of T cell responses to AZD1222 COVID-19 vaccine. Sequencing used immunoSEQ multiplex PCR; TCRdb keeps in-frame clones, though not all of them. The table lists 80,000 to 100,000 clones, roughly 90% of them singletons. The material sequenced was peripheral blood, taken on day 0 of MenACWY control vaccination. The receptors here all came from an adult in good health. CDR3s include the opening cysteine and the closing phenylalanine or tryptophan. The D gene is left open where the match is weak. Clone size, where shown, is once, few, many, or a class for clones that have expanded.

v_call,j_call,d_call,clone_size,cdr3_aa,cdr3_nt
TRBV4-3,TRBJ2-1,.,.,CASSQGVRYNEQFF,TGCGCCAGCAGCCAAGGGGTCCGGTACAATGAGCAGTTCTTC
TRBV14,TRBJ1-2,.,once,CASSYSTGYGYTF,TGTGCCAGCAGTTACAGTACGGGCTATGGCTACACCTTC
TRBV11-2,TRBJ2-7,.,.,CASSLAKYEQYF,TGTGCCAGCAGCTTAGCGAAATACGAGCAGTACTTC
TRBV12-3/TRBV12-4,TRBJ2-1,.,.,CASSIGWINEQFF,TGTGCCAGCAGTATCGGGTGGATCAATGAGCAGTTCTTC
TRBV19,TRBJ1-5,.,.,CASTGSLGDRSHQPQHF,TGTGCCAGTACGGGTTCCTTGGGCGACAGGTCCCATCAGCCCCAGCATTTT
TRBV5-8,TRBJ2-1,TRBD1,.,CASSSRTGEFYNEQFF,TGTGCCAGCAGCTCTAGGACAGGGGAGTTCTACAATGAGCAGTTCTTC
TRBV5-6,TRBJ1-6,TRBD1,.,CASSNQQRQGQYNSPLHF,TGTGCCAGCAGCAACCAACAGCGACAGGGGCAATATAATTCACCCCTCCACTTT
TRBV5-5,TRBJ1-3,.,.,CASSPAGVSGNTIYF,TGTGCCAGCAGCCCTGCAGGGGTATCTGGAAACACCATATATTTT
TRBV7-3,TRBJ2-3,.,once,CASSNPSDSLTDTQYF,TGTGCCAGCAGCAACCCGTCCGACAGTCTCACAGATACGCAGTATTTT
TRBV6-5,TRBJ1-2,TRBD1,.,CASSPVSGQGDGYTF,TGTGCCAGCAGTCCAGTATCAGGACAGGGCGATGGCTACACCTTC
TRBV15,TRBJ1-5,.,.,CATSRGSGFQPQHF,TGTGCCACCAGCAGAGGATCCGGATTTCAGCCCCAGCATTTT
TRBV3-1/TRBV3-2,TRBJ2-2,.,.,CASSQELLVNTGELFF,TGTGCCAGCAGCCAAGAATTGTTAGTTAACACCGGGGAGCTGTTTTTT
TRBV5-1,TRBJ2-3,.,.,CASSLQQSTDTQYF,TGCGCCAGCAGCTTGCAACAAAGCACAGATACGCAGTATTTT
TRBV2,TRBJ2-7,.,.,CASMGGRSYEQYF,TGTGCCAGCATGGGAGGACGGTCCTACGAGCAGTACTTC
TRBV6-2/TRBV6-3,TRBJ1-6,.,.,CASSYSSSQGYSPLHF,TGTGCCAGCAGTTACTCGAGCAGCCAGGGATATTCACCCCTCCACTTT
TRBV12-3/TRBV12-4,TRBJ1-2,.,.,CASSTGSNYGYTF,TGTGCCAGCTCGACAGGCAGTAACTATGGCTACACCTTC
TRBV29-1,TRBJ1-3,.,few,CSVDRVGGNTIYF,TGCAGCGTTGACAGGGTGGGTGGAAACACCATATATTTT
TRBV28,TRBJ2-1,TRBD2,.,CASSLGTSGGYNEQFF,TGTGCCAGCAGTTTGGGGACTAGCGGGGGTTACAATGAGCAGTTCTTC